These 21 T cell receptor beta chains came from one sample sequenced in a study of tumor and adjacent non-tumor tissue in lung cancer. TCRbeta libraries were built with three rounds of nested PCR, modified from ARM-PCR. In TCRdb, the multiplex PCR reads were re-called with MiXCR into one record per CDR3 protein. The sample includes more than 90,000 distinct CDR3 sequences, 67% of them seen just once. No cell sorting was done before RNA was extracted from the tissue. The sample comprised lung tumor tissue. These TCRs come from a man aged 55 to 69 with non-small cell lung cancer.

This chain uses TRBV5-1 with TRBJ2-5; D remains unclear. The CDR3 loop spans 15 amino acids. Germline-derived CDR1 and CDR2 are SGHRS and YFSETQ. V lost 4 bases and J lost 1, with 14 bases in between. CDR3 region: CASSNTGRVQETQYF. The CDR3 DNA sequence: TGCGCCAGCAGCAATACGGGTAGAGTCCAAGAGACCCAGTACTTC.

A remark on this clonotype: Being one base from a much bigger clone, this may be a read error. The chain combines TRBV30 with TRBJ2-6; D not certain. This CDR3 contains 15 residues. Per the germline V gene, CDR1 is GTSNPN and CDR2 is SVGIG (reference sequence). The CDR3 DNA reads as TGTGCCTGGAGTTTGGCAAGCTCTAGGGCCAACGTCCTGACTTTC. Its protein product is CAWSLASSRANVLTF.

As concerns this clonotype: One end of the junction is discordant with germline, which a read error may explain. The genes are TRBV6-1 and TRBJ2-6; D is perhaps TRBD2 (6 bases). This CDR3 has 16 amino acids. Germline V CDR1 and CDR2: MNHNS, SASEGT. CDR3 DNA: TGTGCCTGCAGTGAAGCGATGGGGACTGGAGCCAACGTCCTGACTTTC. Its protein product is CACSEAMGTGANVLTF.

As for this clonotype: One end of the junction is discordant with germline, which a read error may explain. The chain links TRBV29-1 to TRBJ2-7; 10 nucleotides line up with TRBD1. Germline CDR1 and CDR2: SQVTM and ANQGSEA. This CDR3 has 13 amino acids. The CDR3 protein is CSTSGQGSHEQYF. The CDR3 DNA is TGCAGCACCTCGGGACAGGGGAGCCACGAGCAATACTTC.

The rearrangement joins TRBV6-5 to TRBJ1-5, with 9 positions matching TRBD1. The CDR3 totals 16 residues. CDR1 and CDR2 (germline): MNHEY, SVGAGI. The junction had 9 bases not matched to a gene; V was cut back by 9 bases and J by 0 bases. In nucleotides, the CDR3 is TGTGCCAGAAGATCAGGGACAGGGAATAGCAATCAGCCCCAGCATTTT. Translating gives CARRSGTGNSNQPQHF.

Remarks on this clonotype: One junction end disagrees with the germline gene, perhaps due to a read error. The chain links TRBV14 to TRBJ1-6; D is unresolved. The CDR3 is made up of 15 amino acids. Per germline, CDR1 SGHDN and CDR2 FVKESK. CDR3 loop: CASSQGRWWNLPLHF. The CDR3 nucleotides read TGTGCCAGCAGCCAAGGGCGGTGGTGGAATTTACCCCTCCACTTT.

This clonotype was recorded a few times. At one end, the junction sequence differs from germline, possibly due to a read error. This chain uses TRBV11-2 with TRBJ1-2; D is perhaps TRBD1 (5 bases). CDR1 is SGHAT and CDR2 is FQNNGV in the germline V gene. The CDR3 has 13 residues. CDR3: CASGQGINYDYTF. The CDR3 nucleotides read TGTGCCAGCGGTCAGGGCATCAACTATGACTACACCTTC.

A note on this clonotype: The conserved closing phenylalanine or tryptophan is absent in this CDR3, likely reflecting a read error. The chain uses TRBV5-4 and TRBJ2-5, with D possibly being TRBD1 or TRBD2 (7 bases each). Trimming took off 0 bases at V and 4 bases at J, with 13 bases between the two ends. In germline, CDR1 is SGHNT, CDR2 YYREEE (reference sequence). The length of the CDR3 is 15 residues. The CDR3 region has the DNA TGTGCCAGCAGCTTGGGGGGACAGCGGGGAGAGACCCAGTACATC. Translating it yields CASSLGGQRGETQYI.

On this clonotype itself: Compared with germline, one end of the junction differs, possibly owing to a read error. The chain combines TRBV12-3 or TRBV12-4 with TRBJ2-2, with a possible D match to TRBD1 (6 bases). The CDR3 has 16 amino acids. The CDR3 coding sequence is TGTGCCAGGAGTTTAGGTCCAGGGGTGGACACCGGGAAGCTGTTTTTT. Protein product: CARSLGPGVDTGKLFF.

This clonotype appeared a single time. One end of the junction is discordant with germline, which a read error may explain. This chain uses TRBV20-1 with TRBJ1-2; D is ambiguous. The V gene's germline CDR1 is DFQATT and CDR2 SNEGSKA (reference sequence). This CDR3 spans 11 amino acids. CDR3 region: CSASVLSGYTF. CDR3 in DNA: TGCAGTGCTAGTGTACTCAGTGGCTACACTTTC.

This clonotype came up many times. V and J are TRBV6-1 and TRBJ2-1; 10 nucleotides align to TRBD2. Germline V CDR1 and CDR2: MNHNS, SASEGT. This CDR3 contains 15 residues. The trim removed 1 base at V and 9 bases at J, leaving 6 bases unmatched. The CDR3, as DNA: TGTGCCAGCAGTGAAGGGGCTAGCGGGAGACGTGAGCAGTTCTTC. The encoded protein is CASSEGASGRREQFF.

This clonotype has at least ten counts. The chain employs TRBV7-8 and TRBJ2-3, with 12 bases aligning to TRBD2. The CDR3 length is 14 residues. With 2 bases clipped from V and 14 bases from J, the junction kept 8 bases outside the gene matches. Germline CDR1 reads SGHVS; CDR2 reads FQNEAQ. The CDR3 coding sequence is TGTGCCAGCAGCTTACGTGGACTAGCGGGGATCTGGTATTTT. Translating it yields CASSLRGLAGIWYF.

The chain has TRBV24-1 and TRBJ2-1; D is perhaps TRBD2 (6 bases). The germline CDR1 and CDR2 sequences are KGHDR and SFDVKD. The CDR3 length is 14 residues. Trimming cost V 2 bases and J 6 bases, with 10 bases left between them. The CDR3 is CATSDSGSCNEQFF. For the CDR3, the DNA is TGTGCCACCAGTGATTCCGGGAGTTGCAATGAGCAGTTCTTC.

The rearrangement joins TRBV6-5 to TRBJ1-5; D call uncertain. This CDR3 has 14 residues. Germline V CDR1 and CDR2: MNHEY, SVGAGI. Trimming cost V 10 bases and J 4 bases, with 17 bases left between them. The CDR3 bases are TGTGCCACCCACGCATGGTTGGGGAATCAGCCCCAGCATTTT. Translating it yields CATHAWLGNQPQHF.

At least ten counts were recorded for this clonotype. The chain uses TRBV20-1 and TRBJ2-7; 10 bases map to TRBD2. J lost 4 bases, V lost 4 bases, and 10 bases had no gene match. Germline loops: CDR1 DFQATT, CDR2 SNEGSKA (reference sequence). The CDR3 runs to 15 residues. The CDR3 sequence is CSAMRASGSRYEQYF. The CDR3, as DNA: TGCAGTGCTATGAGGGCTAGCGGGAGCCGGTACGAGCAGTACTTC.

On this clonotype: One end of the junction varies from germline; a read error may be responsible. The chain carries TRBV12-3 or TRBV12-4 and TRBJ1-6; 8 bases are shared with TRBD1. This CDR3 spans 16 amino acids. CDR3 amino acids: CANSQTGAGYDSPLHF. The CDR3 DNA reads TGTGCCAACAGTCAGACAGGGGCGGGATATGATTCACCCCTCCACTTT.

About this clonotype: This CDR3 is missing its conserved last phenylalanine or tryptophan, likely due to a read error. V gene TRBV4-2 combines with J gene TRBJ2-1, with 11 bases fitting TRBD2. In germline, CDR1 is LGHNA, CDR2 YNFKEQ. V shed 3 bases, J shed 8 bases, and the junction held 9 bases outside the gene matches. The CDR3 contains 16 residues. CDR3 residues: CASSHASGRPSDEQFY. DNA for the CDR3: TGTGCCAGCAGCCACGCTAGCGGGAGGCCTTCTGATGAGCAGTTCTAC.

Concerning this clonotype: Without the conserved terminal phenylalanine or tryptophan, this CDR3 likely stems from a read error. The rearrangement uses TRBV28 and TRBJ1-5; the D is unclear. Germline V gene lookup returns CDR1 MDHEN and CDR2 SYDVKM. This CDR3 is 14 amino acids long. Trimming stripped 7 bases from V and 7 bases from J, with 17 bases between. CDR3 nucleotide sequence: TGTGCCAGCACCTTACCAGGAGCGGAACAGCCCCAGCATTAT. Protein sequence: CASTLPGAEQPQHY.

To note about this clonotype: At one boundary the junction diverges from the germline segment, which might be a read error. The V call is TRBV4-1, the J call TRBJ1-3; 10 positions agree with TRBD1. This CDR3 is 16 amino acids long. Germline V gene lookup returns CDR1 MGHRA and CDR2 YSYEKL. CDR3 residues: CTSSLFDRGPGNTIYF. The CDR3 DNA sequence: TGCACCAGCAGCCTTTTTGACAGGGGGCCTGGAAACACCATATATTTT.

The chain recombines TRBV7-2 with TRBJ2-7, with 8 bases that match TRBD1. This CDR3 contains 15 residues. The junction had 5 bases not matched to a gene; V was cut back by 1 base and J by 3 bases. Germline loops: CDR1 SGHTA, CDR2 FQGNSA. The CDR3 DNA sequence: TGTGCCAGCAGCTTAGGCCCCAGGGGGCACTACGAGCAGTACTTC. Its translation is CASSLGPRGHYEQYF.

This clonotype was observed a handful of times. This may be a read error: a much more frequent sequence differs by one nucleotide. The rearrangement links TRBV6-5 to TRBJ1-1; no firm D call. The CDR3 consists of 13 residues. Germline CDR1 reads MNHEY; CDR2 reads SVGAGI. CDR3 sequence (DNA): TGTGTCAGCAGTTACATGGTGAACACTGAAGCTTTCTTT. Protein sequence: CVSSYMVNTEAFF.